This is a list of T cell receptor beta chains from one sample in a study of beta chain features in type 1 diabetes. Generated by immunoSEQ multiplex PCR, the TCRdb table keeps only in-frame clones and is missing some. The data show 900,000 or so clones, roughly a sixth seen once. Sequencing used naive CD4+ T cells from blood. These receptors all stem from a woman aged 18-35 years in good health. The CDR3 runs from the conserved cysteine through the conserved F or W.

cdr3_length: 17; j_call: TRBJ2-3; v_call: TRBV15; cdr3_aa: CATSPLTSGGSTDTQYF
cdr3_length: 14; j_call: TRBJ2-7; v_call: TRBV2; cdr3_aa: CASSDGTATYEQYF
cdr3_length: 16; j_call: TRBJ2-5; v_call: TRBV7-9; cdr3_aa: CASSPKTGVTQETQYF
cdr3_length: 16; j_call: TRBJ2-3; v_call: TRBV27; cdr3_aa: CASSLYLTGSTDTQYF
cdr3_length: 14; j_call: NA; v_call: TRBV10-3; cdr3_aa: CAISVRDTTYEQYF
cdr3_length: 13; j_call: TRBJ2-6; v_call: TRBV19; cdr3_aa: CASSIDWANVLTF
cdr3_length: 12; j_call: TRBJ2-5; v_call: TRBV6-6; cdr3_aa: CASSYYLGTQYF
cdr3_length: 15; j_call: TRBJ2-3; v_call: TRBV15; cdr3_aa: CATSRPAGGPDTQYF
cdr3_length: 15; j_call: TRBJ2-5; v_call: TRBV7-9; cdr3_aa: CASSPGDLTGETQYF
cdr3_length: 16; j_call: TRBJ2-7; v_call: TRBV27; cdr3_aa: CASSLSDNRGIYEQYF
cdr3_length: 15; j_call: TRBJ2-1; v_call: TRBV18; cdr3_aa: CASSPGLVSYNEQFF
cdr3_length: 16; j_call: TRBJ2-7; v_call: TRBV7-2; cdr3_aa: CASSFLPPGSSYEQYF
cdr3_length: 16; j_call: TRBJ1-4; v_call: TRBV29-1; cdr3_aa: CSVEDSGARANEKLFF
cdr3_length: 19; j_call: TRBJ1-6; v_call: TRBV4-3; cdr3_aa: CASSQAPRGIGGIISPLHF
cdr3_length: 17; j_call: TRBJ2-6; v_call: TRBV4-3; cdr3_aa: CASSHRQGTSGANVLTF
cdr3_length: 16; j_call: TRBJ1-5; v_call: TRBV28; cdr3_aa: CASSLGRGLWAQPQHF
cdr3_length: 13; j_call: TRBJ2-1; v_call: TRBV25-1; cdr3_aa: CASSAAGSNEQFF
cdr3_length: 12; j_call: TRBJ2-7; v_call: TRBV18; cdr3_aa: CASSPSDYEQYF
cdr3_length: 22; j_call: TRBJ2-1; v_call: TRBV15; cdr3_aa: CATSRDGTSEGWMRQTYNEQFF
cdr3_length: 14; j_call: TRBJ2-3; v_call: TRBV19; cdr3_aa: CASSLPGAGDTQYF
cdr3_length: 14; j_call: TRBJ2-3; v_call: TRBV28; cdr3_aa: CASTFPGLPDTQYF
cdr3_length: 15; j_call: TRBJ2-5; v_call: TRBV7-2; cdr3_aa: CASSFGDMFSETQYF
cdr3_length: 13; j_call: TRBJ2-7; v_call: TRBV5-4; cdr3_aa: CASSLDRGYEQYF
cdr3_length: 13; j_call: TRBJ2-7; v_call: TRBV29-1; cdr3_aa: CSAGTSGNYEQYF
cdr3_length: 15; j_call: TRBJ2-2; v_call: TRBV6-6; cdr3_aa: CASRPGTKNTGELFF
cdr3_length: 14; j_call: TRBJ2-1; v_call: TRBV11-2; cdr3_aa: CASSAEGSYNEQFF
cdr3_length: 14; j_call: TRBJ2-7; v_call: TRBV28; cdr3_aa: CASSGPGQTYEQYF
cdr3_length: 16; j_call: TRBJ2-5; v_call: TRBV5-1; cdr3_aa: CASSPPGGVGLETQYF
cdr3_length: 15; j_call: TRBJ1-2; v_call: TRBV7-9; cdr3_aa: CASSFDWAAGPGYTF
cdr3_length: 14; j_call: TRBJ2-1; v_call: TRBV6-6; cdr3_aa: CASRPGQGAIEQFF
cdr3_length: 14; j_call: TRBJ2-1; v_call: TRBV7-3; cdr3_aa: CASSLSSHYNEQFF
cdr3_length: 14; j_call: TRBJ1-1; v_call: TRBV7-8; cdr3_aa: CASSLVSGSTEAFF
cdr3_length: 15; j_call: TRBJ2-1; v_call: TRBV7-9; cdr3_aa: CASSLGLAGNNEQFF
cdr3_length: 17; j_call: TRBJ1-3; v_call: TRBV15; cdr3_aa: CATSRPQGRNSGNTIYF
cdr3_length: 15; j_call: TRBJ1-5; v_call: TRBV28; cdr3_aa: CASRLIRGSGQPQHF
cdr3_length: 12; j_call: TRBJ1-2; v_call: TRBV18; cdr3_aa: CASSAGTYGYTF
cdr3_length: 15; j_call: TRBJ1-1; v_call: TRBV7-9; cdr3_aa: CASSLRAEPNTEAFF
cdr3_length: 14; j_call: TRBJ2-2; v_call: TRBV7-2; cdr3_aa: CASSPYRGTGELFF
cdr3_length: 18; j_call: TRBJ2-6; v_call: TRBV11-3; cdr3_aa: CASSNTGQGLSGANVLTF
cdr3_length: 15; j_call: TRBJ2-7; v_call: TRBV13; cdr3_aa: CASSFYGRRTYEQYF
cdr3_length: 15; j_call: TRBJ2-1; v_call: TRBV27; cdr3_aa: CASSFRTRTYNEQFF
cdr3_length: 15; j_call: TRBJ2-1; v_call: TRBV10-1; cdr3_aa: CASSERGLAIAEQFF
cdr3_length: 11; j_call: TRBJ1-2; v_call: TRBV28; cdr3_aa: CASSLRDGYTF
cdr3_length: 16; j_call: TRBJ2-2; v_call: TRBV7-2; cdr3_aa: CASSLVRLRYTGELFF
cdr3_length: 14; j_call: TRBJ2-1; v_call: TRBV7-8; cdr3_aa: CASSHLTAEGEQFF
cdr3_length: 16; j_call: TRBJ2-1; v_call: TRBV7-2; cdr3_aa: CASSLWVLAGAVQQFF
cdr3_length: 14; j_call: TRBJ2-1; v_call: TRBV2; cdr3_aa: CASSLAGGYNEQFF
cdr3_length: 18; j_call: TRBJ2-7; v_call: TRBV19; cdr3_aa: CASSIRGLAGERAYEQYF
cdr3_length: 16; j_call: TRBJ2-3; v_call: TRBV7-2; cdr3_aa: CASSTLGTRITDTQYF
cdr3_length: 16; j_call: TRBJ2-1; v_call: TRBV7-2; cdr3_aa: CASSFPAGGIDNEQFF
cdr3_length: 14; j_call: TRBJ2-3; v_call: TRBV23-1; cdr3_aa: CASIMAGPRDTQYF